The sequence of this TCR beta chain was determined in a study of PD-L1 blockade in urothelial cancer. The germline gives CDR1 MNHNY, CDR2 SVGAGI (reference sequence). V shed 7 bases, J shed 4 bases, and the junction held 9 bases outside the gene matches. This CDR3 is 14 amino acids long. Profiling relied on immunoSEQ multiplex PCR, and the TCRdb table lists in-frame clones only, not all of them. The data contain about 120,000 clones, approximately 85% of them singletons. The time point was: peripheral blood 6 weeks after treatment start. Patients each gave 1 to 8 samples, pretreatment and on-treatment.

The sequence was collected from a man aged 45-65 years with urothelial cancer. The source was PBMCs, collected around atezolizumab (anti-PD-L1) treatment. This chain uses TRBV6-6 with TRBJ2-5; 7 bases match TRBD2. For the CDR3, the DNA is TGTGCCAGCAAGGGCGGGAGTAAGGGAGAGACCCAGTACTTC. Its protein product is CASKGGSKGETQYF.